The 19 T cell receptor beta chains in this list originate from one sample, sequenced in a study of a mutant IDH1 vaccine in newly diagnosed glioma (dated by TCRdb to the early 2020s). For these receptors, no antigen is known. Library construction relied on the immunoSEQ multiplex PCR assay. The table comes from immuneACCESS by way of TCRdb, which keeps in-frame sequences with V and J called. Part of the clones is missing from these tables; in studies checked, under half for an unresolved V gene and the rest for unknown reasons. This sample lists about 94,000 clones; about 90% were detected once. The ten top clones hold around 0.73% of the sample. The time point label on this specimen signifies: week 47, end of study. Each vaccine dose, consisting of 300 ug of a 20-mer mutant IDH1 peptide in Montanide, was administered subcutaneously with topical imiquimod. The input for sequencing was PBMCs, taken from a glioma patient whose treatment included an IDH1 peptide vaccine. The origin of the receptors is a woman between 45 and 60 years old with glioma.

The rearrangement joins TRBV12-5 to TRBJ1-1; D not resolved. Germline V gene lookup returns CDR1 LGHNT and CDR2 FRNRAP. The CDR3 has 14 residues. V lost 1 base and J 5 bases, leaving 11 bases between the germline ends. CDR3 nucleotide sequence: TGTGCTAGTGGTTTGGAGGGTGGGAGGACTGAAGCTTTCTTT. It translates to CASGLEGGRTEAFF.

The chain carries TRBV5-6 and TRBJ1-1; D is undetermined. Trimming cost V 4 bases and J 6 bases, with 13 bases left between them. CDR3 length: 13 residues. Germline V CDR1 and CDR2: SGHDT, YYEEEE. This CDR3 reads CASSQMRTAEAFF. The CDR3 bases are TGTGCCAGCAGCCAAATGAGGACGGCTGAAGCTTTCTTT.

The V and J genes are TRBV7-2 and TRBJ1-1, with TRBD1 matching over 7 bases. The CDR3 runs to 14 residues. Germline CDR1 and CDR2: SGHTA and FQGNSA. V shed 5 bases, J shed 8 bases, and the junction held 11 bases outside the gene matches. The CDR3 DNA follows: TGTGCCAGCAGCCAACAGACAGGGTTAACCGAAGCTTTCTTT. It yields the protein CASSQQTGLTEAFF.

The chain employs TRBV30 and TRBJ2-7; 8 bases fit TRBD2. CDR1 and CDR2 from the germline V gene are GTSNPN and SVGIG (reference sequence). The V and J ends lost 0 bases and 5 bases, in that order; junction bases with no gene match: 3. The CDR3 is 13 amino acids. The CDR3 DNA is TGTGCCTGGAGTGTGTTTAGCGGGAACGAGCAGTACTTC. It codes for CAWSVFSGNEQYF.

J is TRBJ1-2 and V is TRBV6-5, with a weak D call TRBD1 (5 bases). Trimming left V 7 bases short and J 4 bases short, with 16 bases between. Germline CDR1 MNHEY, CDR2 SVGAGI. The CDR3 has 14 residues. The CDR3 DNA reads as TGTGCCAGCACCACTGGAGAGGGGCTCTATGGCTACACCTTC. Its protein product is CASTTGEGLYGYTF.

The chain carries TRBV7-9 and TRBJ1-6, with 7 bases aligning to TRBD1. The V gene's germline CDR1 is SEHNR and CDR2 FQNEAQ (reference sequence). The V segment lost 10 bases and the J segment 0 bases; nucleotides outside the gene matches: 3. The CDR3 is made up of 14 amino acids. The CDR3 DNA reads TGTGCCACCGGGGACAGCTCCTATAATTCACCCCTCCACTTT. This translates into CATGDSSYNSPLHF.

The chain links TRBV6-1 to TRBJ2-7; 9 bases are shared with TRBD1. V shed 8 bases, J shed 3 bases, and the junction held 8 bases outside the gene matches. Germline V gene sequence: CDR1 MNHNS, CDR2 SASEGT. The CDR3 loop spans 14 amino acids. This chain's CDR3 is CASSTGTGNYEQYF. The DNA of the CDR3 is TGTGCCAGCTCCACCGGGACAGGGAACTACGAGCAGTACTTC.

The CDR3 here is CASSESRRGSPLHF. The DNA of the CDR3 is TGCGCCAGCAGTGAGTCTCGCAGGGGCTCACCCCTCCACTTT. V usage is TRBV10-1 and J usage is TRBJ1-6, with D maybe TRBD1 (6 bases). This CDR3 contains 14 residues. From germline, CDR1 is WNHNN and CDR2 SYGVQD (reference sequence). The V end lost 0 bases, the J end lost 10 bases, and 10 bases lay between the germline ends.

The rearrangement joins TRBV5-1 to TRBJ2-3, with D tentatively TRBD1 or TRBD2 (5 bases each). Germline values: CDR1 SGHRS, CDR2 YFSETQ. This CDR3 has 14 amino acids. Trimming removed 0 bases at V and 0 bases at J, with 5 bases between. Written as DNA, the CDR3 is TGCGCCAGCAGCTTGGGGGACAGCACAGATACGCAGTATTTT. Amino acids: CASSLGDSTDTQYF. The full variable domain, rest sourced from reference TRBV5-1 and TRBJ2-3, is KAGVTQTPRYLIKTRGQQVTLSCSPISGHRSVSWYQQTPGQGLQFLFEYFSETQRNKGNFPGRFSGRQFSNSRSEMNVSTLELGDSALYLCASSLGDSTDTQYFGPGTRLTVL.

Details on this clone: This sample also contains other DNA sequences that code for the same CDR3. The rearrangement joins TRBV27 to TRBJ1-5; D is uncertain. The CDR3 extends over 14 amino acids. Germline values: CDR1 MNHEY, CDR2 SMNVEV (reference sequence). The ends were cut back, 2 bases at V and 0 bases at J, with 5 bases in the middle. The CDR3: CASSLRDSNQPQHF. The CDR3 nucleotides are TGTGCCAGCAGTTTACGTGATAGCAATCAGCCCCAGCATTTT.

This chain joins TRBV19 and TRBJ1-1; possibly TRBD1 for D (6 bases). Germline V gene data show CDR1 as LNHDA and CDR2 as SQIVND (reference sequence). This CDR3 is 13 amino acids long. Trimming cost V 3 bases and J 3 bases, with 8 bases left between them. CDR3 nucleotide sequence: TGTGCCAGTAGTATTCAGGGGCACACTGAAGCTTTCTTT. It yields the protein CASSIQGHTEAFF.

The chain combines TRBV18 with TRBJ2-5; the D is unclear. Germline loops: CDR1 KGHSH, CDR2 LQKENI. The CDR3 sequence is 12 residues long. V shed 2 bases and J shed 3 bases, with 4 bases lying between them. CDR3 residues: CASSPREETQYF. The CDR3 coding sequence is TGTGCCAGCTCACCAAGGGAAGAGACCCAGTACTTC.

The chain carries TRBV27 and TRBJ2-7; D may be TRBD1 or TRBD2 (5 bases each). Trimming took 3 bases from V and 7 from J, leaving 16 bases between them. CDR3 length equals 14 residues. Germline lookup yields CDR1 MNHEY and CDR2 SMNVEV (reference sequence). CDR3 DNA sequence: TGTGCCAGCAGTTTCGGGGCAGCCTTTGGGGAGCAGTACTTC. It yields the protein CASSFGAAFGEQYF.

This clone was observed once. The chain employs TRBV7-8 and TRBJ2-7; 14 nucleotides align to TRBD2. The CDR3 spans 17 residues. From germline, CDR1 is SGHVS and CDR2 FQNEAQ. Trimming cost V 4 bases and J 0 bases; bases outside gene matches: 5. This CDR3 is CASSYGLAGGPSYEQYF. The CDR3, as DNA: TGTGCCAGCAGCTACGGACTAGCGGGAGGCCCCTCCTACGAGCAGTACTTC.

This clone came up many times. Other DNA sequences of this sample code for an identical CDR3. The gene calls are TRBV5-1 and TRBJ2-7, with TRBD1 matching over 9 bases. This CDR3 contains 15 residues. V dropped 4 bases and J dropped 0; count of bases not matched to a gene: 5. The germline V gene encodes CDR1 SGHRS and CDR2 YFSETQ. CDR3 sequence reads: CASSVQTGGSYEQYF. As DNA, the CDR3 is TGCGCCAGCAGCGTTCAGACAGGGGGCTCCTACGAGCAGTACTTC.

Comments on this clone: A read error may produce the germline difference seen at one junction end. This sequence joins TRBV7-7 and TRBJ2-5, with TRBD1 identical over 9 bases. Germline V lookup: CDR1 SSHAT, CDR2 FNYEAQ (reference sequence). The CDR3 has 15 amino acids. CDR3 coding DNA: TGTGCTAGCAGCCCAAACACAGGGGGCGAGGAGACCCAGTACTTC. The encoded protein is CASSPNTGGEETQYF.

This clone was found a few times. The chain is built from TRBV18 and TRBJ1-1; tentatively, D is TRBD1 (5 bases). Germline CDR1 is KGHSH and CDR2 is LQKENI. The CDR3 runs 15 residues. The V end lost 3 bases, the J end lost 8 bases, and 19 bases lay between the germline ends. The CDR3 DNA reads TGTGCCAGCTCACCTACATCCGCCCGGGGCCCGGAAGCTTTCTTT. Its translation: CASSPTSARGPEAFF.

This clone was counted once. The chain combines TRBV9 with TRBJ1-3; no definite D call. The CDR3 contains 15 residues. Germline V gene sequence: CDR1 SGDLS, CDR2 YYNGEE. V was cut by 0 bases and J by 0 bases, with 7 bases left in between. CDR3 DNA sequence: TGTGCCAGCAGCGTAGATCAGGACTCTGGAAACACCATATATTTT. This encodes CASSVDQDSGNTIYF.

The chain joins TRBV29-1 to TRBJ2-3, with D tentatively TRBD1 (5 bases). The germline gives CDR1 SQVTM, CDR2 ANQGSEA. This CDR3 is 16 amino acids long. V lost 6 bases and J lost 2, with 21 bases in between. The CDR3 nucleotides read TGCAGCGTCCTTGGACAAGACCATTTATTCACAGATACGCAGTATTTT. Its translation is CSVLGQDHLFTDTQYF.